This is a list of T cell receptor beta chains from one sample in a study of T cell repertoires in cytomegalovirus infection. TCRdb redid the calling of the reads with MiXCR, one entry per CDR3 protein. The sample lists 250,000 or so distinct CDR3 sequences; 10% to 15% were seen once. The sample taken for sequencing was PBMCs. These receptors all stem from a human donor in good health (CMV status not recorded). Some clones in this sample may be carry-over from other donors' samples. Both conserved end residues are part of each CDR3. The order of the fields is J gene, D gene, clone size, V gene, CDR3 DNA, CDR3 protein. A D gene is named only where the DNA matches it firmly. Some rows have no size entry. The others give once, few or many, or a class for an expanded clone.

j_gene: TRBJ1-4
d_gene: NA
abundance: many
v_gene: TRBV19
CDR3nt: TGTGCCAGTAGTCCCAGGGATGGCACTAATGAAAAACTGTTTTTT
CDR3aa: CASSPRDGTNEKLFF

j_gene: TRBJ1-4
d_gene: TRBD1
abundance: NA
v_gene: TRBV11-3
CDR3nt: TGTGCCAGCAGCTTACCGGGACAGGGAAGAGAAAAACTGTTTTTT
CDR3aa: CASSLPGQGREKLFF

j_gene: TRBJ2-2
d_gene: NA
abundance: many
v_gene: TRBV6-8
CDR3nt: TGTGCCAGCAGTTACCAGCTGAACACCGGGGAGCTGTTTTTT
CDR3aa: CASSYQLNTGELFF

j_gene: TRBJ1-5
d_gene: TRBD1
abundance: many
v_gene: TRBV7-2
CDR3nt: TGTGCCAGCAGAGCTCACAGGGGAGGAAATCAGCCCCAGCATTTT
CDR3aa: CASRAHRGGNQPQHF

j_gene: TRBJ2-5
d_gene: TRBD2
abundance: NA
v_gene: TRBV7-6
CDR3nt: TGTGCCAGCAGCTTAGGAACTAGCGGGATCGGAGAGACCCAGTACTTC
CDR3aa: CASSLGTSGIGETQYF

j_gene: TRBJ2-3
d_gene: NA
abundance: NA
v_gene: TRBV20-1
CDR3nt: TGCAGTGGCGCGGGGAGCACAGATACGCAGTATTTT
CDR3aa: CSGAGSTDTQYF

j_gene: TRBJ1-6
d_gene: TRBD1
abundance: few
v_gene: TRBV6-6
CDR3nt: TGTGCCAGCAGTAGGGACAGATCACCCCTCCACTTT
CDR3aa: CASSRDRSPLHF

j_gene: TRBJ1-2
d_gene: NA
abundance: few
v_gene: TRBV30
CDR3nt: TGTGCCTGGAATAACGGGAACTATGGCTACACCTTC
CDR3aa: CAWNNGNYGYTF

j_gene: TRBJ2-3
d_gene: TRBD2
abundance: NA
v_gene: TRBV20-1
CDR3nt: TGCAGTGCTAGGGGACTAGCGGGAGGGCCTACAGATACGCAGTATTTT
CDR3aa: CSARGLAGGPTDTQYF

j_gene: TRBJ1-1
d_gene: NA
abundance: many
v_gene: TRBV7-2
CDR3nt: TGTGCCAGCAGCTTAGGAGGGGGTATGGATGAAGCTTTCTTT
CDR3aa: CASSLGGGMDEAFF

j_gene: TRBJ1-4
d_gene: TRBD1
abundance: NA
v_gene: TRBV18
CDR3nt: TGTGCCAGCTCATGGAATCAGGGGGAGAATGAAAAACTGTTTTTT
CDR3aa: CASSWNQGENEKLFF

j_gene: TRBJ2-3
d_gene: TRBD1
abundance: many
v_gene: TRBV6-2/TRBV6-3
CDR3nt: TGTGCCAGCAGTTACTACGGGACAGAGAGTAGCACAGATACGCAGTATTTT
CDR3aa: CASSYYGTESSTDTQYF

j_gene: TRBJ2-7
d_gene: TRBD2
abundance: many
v_gene: TRBV28
CDR3nt: TGTGCCAGCAGTCCCGGGGGAGCGGGGGCCAGGCAGTACTTC
CDR3aa: CASSPGGAGARQYF

j_gene: TRBJ1-1
d_gene: NA
abundance: few
v_gene: TRBV9
CDR3nt: TGTGCCAGCAGCTCTGCAAGGACGGGACCCCCTACCACTGAAGCTTTCTTT
CDR3aa: CASSSARTGPPTTEAFF

j_gene: TRBJ2-1
d_gene: NA
abundance: few
v_gene: TRBV7-2
CDR3nt: TGTGCCAGCAGCTCCGCCGGGAAATACTACAATGAGCAGTTCTTC
CDR3aa: CASSSAGKYYNEQFF

j_gene: TRBJ1-5
d_gene: NA
abundance: few
v_gene: TRBV20-1
CDR3nt: TGCAGTGCTAGAGAAGGGTTCAATCAGCCCCAGCATTTT
CDR3aa: CSAREGFNQPQHF

j_gene: TRBJ2-1
d_gene: TRBD2
abundance: many
v_gene: TRBV7-2
CDR3nt: TGTGCCAGCAGTCTAAGCGGGAGGGGTAATGAGCAGTTCTTC
CDR3aa: CASSLSGRGNEQFF

j_gene: TRBJ1-1
d_gene: TRBD1
abundance: many
v_gene: TRBV7-2
CDR3nt: TGTGCCAGCAGCTTAGGGGGGGACAGGGGGCGTAAAGCTTTCTTT
CDR3aa: CASSLGGDRGRKAFF

j_gene: TRBJ2-1
d_gene: NA
abundance: many
v_gene: TRBV7-2
CDR3nt: TGTGCCAGCAGCTCCCGTAATGAGCAGTTCTTC
CDR3aa: CASSSRNEQFF

j_gene: TRBJ1-4
d_gene: NA
abundance: NA
v_gene: TRBV20-1
CDR3nt: TGCAGTGCTAGACTGGGACAAAGTGAAAAACTGTTTTTT
CDR3aa: CSARLGQSEKLFF

j_gene: TRBJ2-2
d_gene: TRBD1
abundance: NA
v_gene: TRBV29-1
CDR3nt: TGCAGCGTTGACGGGACAGGGGTCACCGGGGAGCTGTTTTTT
CDR3aa: CSVDGTGVTGELFF

j_gene: TRBJ2-2
d_gene: NA
abundance: few
v_gene: TRBV7-2
CDR3nt: TGTGCCAGCGGCCGTAGTGGGGCCGGGGAGCTGTTTTTT
CDR3aa: CASGRSGAGELFF

j_gene: TRBJ2-1
d_gene: TRBD1
abundance: many
v_gene: TRBV7-2
CDR3nt: TGTGCCAGCAGCTTAAGGGACAGCTTTTACAATGAGCAGTTCTTC
CDR3aa: CASSLRDSFYNEQFF

j_gene: TRBJ2-3
d_gene: NA
abundance: many
v_gene: TRBV7-2
CDR3nt: TGTGCCAGCAGCTTCGGAGCCTCCACAGATACGCAGTATTTT
CDR3aa: CASSFGASTDTQYF